Following are 5 T cell receptor beta chains from one sample sequenced in a study of blood T cells in healthy people across ages (dated by TCRdb to 2013 to 2016). Receptor libraries were prepared by 5' RACE. These reads were obtained on an Illumina HiSeq 2500. The second PCR ran for roughly 7 to 12 cycles and used a J-beta primer mix along with a sample-barcoded 5' primer. Through fastp at Q25 and MiXCR, TCRdb rebuilt clones from the public reads, retaining in-frame beta chains. Rows merge per CDR3 protein into single entries with the most common DNA and genes. The sample table contains about 970,000 distinct CDR3 sequences; only one count was recorded for roughly half of them. The ten top clones hold about 22% of the sample. The specimen was blood. Source of these receptors: a woman between 55 and 75 years old in good health.

The rearrangement joins TRBV5-5 to TRBJ2-7, with a tentative D call TRBD1 (6 bases). Trimming removed 4 bases from V and 6 bases from J, with 11 bases in between. Per germline, CDR1 SGHKS and CDR2 YYEKEE (reference sequence). CDR3 length: 12 residues. The CDR3 protein is CASSMDSCEQYF. The CDR3 bases are TGTGCCAGCAGCATGGACAGCTGCGAGCAGTACTTC. Combining the CDR3 with reference TRBV5-5 and TRBJ2-7 gives the whole variable domain DAGVTQSPTHLIKTRGQQVTLRCSPISGHKSVSWYQQVLGQGPQFIFQYYEKEERGRGNFPDRFSARQFPNYSSELNVNALLLGDSALYLCASSMDSCEQYFGPGTRLTVT.

The chain carries TRBV29-1 and TRBJ2-3; no definite D call. Germline CDR1 reads SQVTM; CDR2 reads ANQGSEA. Trimming took 7 bases from V and 5 from J, leaving 10 bases between them. The CDR3 has 11 residues. CDR3 residues: CSGGGRDTQYF. In DNA form, the CDR3 reads TGCAGCGGAGGCGGAAGAGATACGCAGTATTTT.

A few counts support this clonotype. The V gene is TRBV5-1, the J gene TRBJ2-1; no clear D. The germline CDR1 and CDR2 sequences are SGHRS and YFSETQ. The CDR3 has 14 residues. V was pared by 0 bases and J by 3 bases, with 7 bases between. The CDR3 DNA is TGCGCCAGCAGCTTGGCCTTGAACTACAATGAGCAGTTCTTC. It encodes CASSLALNYNEQFF.

The chain combines TRBV20-1 with TRBJ2-1; TRBD2 matches 10 bases. The CDR3 covers 15 residues. Germline CDR1 and CDR2: DFQATT and SNEGSKA (reference sequence). The J segment lost 2 bases and the V segment lost 5 bases, leaving 6 bases of the junction unmatched. CDR3 amino acids: CSAGIAGGAYNEQFF. The DNA of the CDR3 is TGCAGTGCTGGAATAGCGGGAGGCGCCTACAATGAGCAGTTCTTC.

The V and J genes are TRBV29-1 and TRBJ1-4, with D possibly TRBD1 on 5 matching bases. There are 15 residues in the CDR3. Germline V gene sequence: CDR1 SQVTM, CDR2 ANQGSEA. Trimming pared 7 bases from V and 7 bases from J, leaving 22 bases between. CDR3 residues: CSDRSVDSRGEKLFF. The CDR3 DNA is TGCAGCGACCGATCCGTAGACAGCCGGGGTGAAAAACTGTTTTTT.